The clone carrying this TCR beta chain was counted ten times or more. The target antigen is unknown. The read gets to within 3 residues of the CDR3 end, and the germline J gene fills in the rest. These data are taken from a study of T cell clonality in common variable immunodeficiency. General study results and limits: CVID patient heterogeneity limited repertoire-clinical complication correlations. CVID subjects had higher TCRbeta clonality than healthy controls, most marked in about a third.

From germline, CDR1 is ENHRY and CDR2 SYGVKD. The CDR3 consists of 15 residues. V was pared by 3 bases and J by 3 bases, with 15 bases between. Patients and controls were mostly of Caucasian heritage. Using immunoSEQ multiplex PCR, the repertoire was profiled, and TCRdb retains in-frame clones only, with some absent. Sampling found 45,000 to 65,000 clones, none seen once. The sequencing input was peripheral blood mononuclear cells. The clonotype originates from a person aged 18-69 years in good health. This chain links TRBV10-3 with TRBJ2-7; D is unclear. CDR3 region: CAISERAEQGYEQYF. The covered CDR3 bases are TGTGCCATCAGTGAAAGGGCAGAGCAAGGCTACGAG.